One sample yielded the 11 T cell receptor beta chains listed below, sequenced in a study of shared clonotypes between healthy human individuals (dated by TCRdb to the early 2020s). The library was generated by the immunoSEQ multiplex PCR assay. Imported from immuneACCESS, the table was reduced by TCRdb to in-frame sequences with V and J called. These copies leave out some clones; in studies compared against another copy, an unresolved V gene accounts for under half, and the cause of the remainder is not known. Counted in this sample were approximately 530,000 clones; almost 97% of them appeared once. Clones ranked in the top ten supply about 0.054% of the sample. The sequenced sample consisted of naive CD4+ T cells sorted from blood. What this sample's cell subset or site label stands for: CD45RA+ positively selected. These receptors were obtained from a woman in her 30s in good health.

J is TRBJ2-7 and V is TRBV5-6, with TRBD2 matching 8 bases. The CDR3 consists of 15 residues. J gave up 6 bases and V 0 bases, and 8 bases lay outside the gene matches. CDR1 is SGHDT and CDR2 is YYEEEE in the germline V gene. This CDR3 is CASSLGLATTLEQYF. The DNA for the CDR3 is TGTGCCAGCAGCTTGGGACTAGCGACTACTCTCGAGCAGTACTTC.

The chain recombines TRBV18 with TRBJ2-1, with D perhaps TRBD2 (5 bases). This CDR3 is 14 amino acids long. V lost 3 bases and J 9 bases, leaving 15 bases between the germline ends. Per the germline V gene, CDR1 is KGHSH and CDR2 is LQKENI. CDR3 sequence (DNA): TGTGCCAGCTCACCTGACAAGCGGACGGGTGAGCAGTTCTTC. Translation gives CASSPDKRTGEQFF.

The J gene is TRBJ2-7, the V gene TRBV6-1, with D perhaps TRBD2 (6 bases). The germline CDR1 and CDR2 sequences are MNHNS and SASEGT. Trimming left V 0 bases short and J 0 bases short, with 12 bases between. This CDR3 spans 16 amino acids. Here the CDR3 DNA reads TGTGCCAGCAGTGAAGCAGTAAGGACTAACTCCTACGAGCAGTACTTC. Protein product: CASSEAVRTNSYEQYF.

This chain uses TRBV7-7 with TRBJ2-1, with 8 bases that match TRBD2. There are 18 residues in the CDR3. In germline, CDR1 is SSHAT, CDR2 FNYEAQ (reference sequence). The trim removed 2 bases at V and 4 bases at J, leaving 13 bases unmatched. The CDR3 DNA reads as TGTGCCAGCAGCTTATACCCCCCCACTAGCGGTCCATACAATGAGCAGTTCTTC. Amino acid sequence: CASSLYPPTSGPYNEQFF.

V is TRBV7-9 and J is TRBJ2-3; no definite D call. Trimming shortened V by 0 bases and J by 6 bases, and 7 bases separated the two germline ends. This CDR3 has 13 amino acids. Germline V CDR1 and CDR2: SEHNR, FQNEAQ (reference sequence). CDR3 amino acids: CASSLAIRDTQYF. The CDR3 coding sequence is TGTGCCAGCAGCTTAGCGATCCGGGATACGCAGTATTTT. Complete variable domain (other parts from reference TRBV7-9 and TRBJ2-3): DTGVSQNPRHKITKRGQNVTFRCDPISEHNRLYWYRQTLGQGPEFLTYFQNEAQLEKSRLLSDRFSAERPKGSFSTLEIQRTEQGDSAMYLCASSLAIRDTQYFGPGTRLTVL.

V and J are TRBV19 and TRBJ2-5; D unclear. Trimming took 5 bases from V and 3 from J, leaving 13 bases between them. From germline, CDR1 is LNHDA and CDR2 SQIVND (reference sequence). CDR3 length: 14 amino acids. The CDR3 reads CASSPYGSKETQYF. The CDR3 bases are TGTGCCAGTAGTCCCTACGGCAGCAAAGAGACCCAGTACTTC.

The CDR3 sequence is CASSLLRYQPQHF. In DNA, the CDR3 is TGTGCCAGCAGTTTATTAAGGTATCAGCCCCAGCATTTT. The chain links TRBV28 to TRBJ1-5; D uncertain. V lost 1 base to trimming and J lost 5 bases, with 6 bases between them. The CDR3 runs to 13 residues. Germline values: CDR1 MDHEN, CDR2 SYDVKM.

The chain employs TRBV19 and TRBJ1-5; no clear D. Germline CDR1 reads LNHDA; CDR2 reads SQIVND (reference sequence). V gave up 2 bases and J gave up 2 bases, with 10 bases separating them. The CDR3 covers 15 residues. CDR3 sequence: CASSILGGGNQPQHF. The CDR3 DNA reads TGTGCCAGTAGTATATTGGGTGGTGGCAATCAGCCCCAGCATTTT.

The gene calls are TRBV7-9 and TRBJ2-5; D unresolved. The J call is uncertain, as TRBJ2-7 better fits the DNA end. CDR1 is SEHNR and CDR2 is FQNEAQ in the germline V gene (reference sequence). CDR3 length equals 13 residues. The CDR3 region is CASSLVSVGEQYF. CDR3 coding DNA: TGTGCCAGCAGCTTAGTCTCAGTCGGCGAGCAGTACTTC.

The genes are TRBV5-6 and TRBJ2-7; unclear D gene. Germline loops: CDR1 SGHDT, CDR2 YYEEEE. Trimming left V 4 bases short and J 2 bases short, with 7 bases between. The CDR3 is 12 amino acids. The chain's CDR3 is CASSRGAYEQYF. In nucleotides, the CDR3 is TGTGCCAGCAGCCGCGGAGCCTACGAGCAGTACTTC.

The chain uses TRBV29-1 and TRBJ1-2, with D unclear. The CDR3 totals 11 residues. CDR1 is SQVTM and CDR2 is ANQGSEA in the germline V gene. V lost 3 bases and J lost 5, with 7 bases in between. This CDR3 is CSVDGSYGYTF. CDR3 sequence (DNA): TGCAGCGTTGACGGCTCTTATGGCTACACCTTC.